These 17 T cell receptor beta chains share one sample of origin, sequenced in a study of blood T cell repertoires in COVID-19. Only in-frame clones appear in the TCRdb table, and some are missing; sequencing was by immunoSEQ multiplex PCR. The repertoire holds approximately 200,000 clones, approximately 87% seen once, with 6.2% in the top ten. The specimen was peripheral blood. The receptors stem from a man in his sixties who had recovered from COVID-19.

The rearrangement uses TRBV9 and TRBJ2-2; 10 bases align to TRBD1. The V gene end was trimmed by 3 bases and the J gene end by 5 bases; junction bases not matched to a gene: 7. This CDR3 contains 16 residues. The germline CDR1 and CDR2 sequences are SGDLS and YYNGEE. This chain's CDR3 is CASSAGTGVRTGELFF. CDR3 coding DNA: TGTGCCAGCAGCGCCGGGACAGGGGTCCGTACCGGGGAGCTGTTTTTT.

The rearrangement links TRBV6-4 to TRBJ1-1, with 9 bases matching TRBD1. V was clipped by 6 bases and J by 2 bases; unmatched bases: 4. CDR1 and CDR2 (germline): MRHNA, SNTAGT. The CDR3 is 14 amino acids. CDR3 amino acids: CASRQGASNTEAFF. CDR3 sequence (DNA): TGTGCCAGCAGACAGGGGGCGAGTAACACTGAAGCTTTCTTT.

The chain combines TRBV7-3 with TRBJ1-6; the D gene is possibly TRBD1 (5 bases). Germline V CDR1 and CDR2: SGHTA, FQGTGA. The V end was cut by 0 bases, the J end by 7 bases, with 10 bases between. The CDR3 has 15 residues. DNA of the CDR3: TGTGCCAGCAGCTTAACAGTGGGGCTGAATTCACCCCTCCACTTT. Protein: CASSLTVGLNSPLHF.

The chain couples TRBV24-1 to TRBJ2-3; 15 bases map to TRBD2. This CDR3 has 18 residues. Germline CDR1 reads KGHDR; CDR2 reads SFDVKD. After removal of 2 bases from V and 4 bases from J, the junction contained 6 bases not matched to a gene. The CDR3 loop is CATSDYPGLAGGPDTQYF. The CDR3 nucleotides are TGTGCCACCAGTGATTACCCCGGACTAGCGGGAGGGCCAGATACGCAGTATTTT.

V is TRBV28 and J is TRBJ1-1; a weak D match, TRBD1 (6 bases). Trimming pared 4 bases from V and 9 bases from J, leaving 15 bases between. CDR3 length equals 13 residues. CDR1 is MDHEN, CDR2 SYDVKM, per germline. The CDR3 loop reads CASSSPDRKKAFF. The CDR3 region has the DNA TGTGCCAGCAGTTCCCCAGACAGGAAAAAAGCTTTCTTT.

A few counts support this clone. This sequence joins TRBV7-2 and TRBJ2-5; 7 bases line up with TRBD2. Germline CDR1 reads SGHTA; CDR2 reads FQGNSA. V was clipped by 4 bases and J by 4 bases; unmatched bases: 6. The length of the CDR3 is 14 residues. CDR3 amino acids: CASSSLGGPETQYF. In DNA, the CDR3 is TGTGCCAGCAGCTCCCTGGGAGGGCCAGAGACCCAGTACTTC.

The count of this clone is one. The chain employs TRBV4-2 and TRBJ2-7, with D perhaps TRBD2 (5 bases). The germline V and J ends were trimmed by 0 bases and 6 bases, with 15 bases remaining between them. The CDR3 runs to 15 residues. Germline assignment: CDR1 LGHNA and CDR2 YNFKEQ. The CDR3 here is CASSQEKRSGSEQYF. CDR3 sequence (DNA): TGTGCCAGCAGCCAAGAAAAGAGGAGCGGTTCCGAGCAGTACTTC.

The chain carries TRBV6-2 or TRBV6-3 and TRBJ1-5, with no clear D. Trimming took 2 bases from V and 9 from J, leaving 14 bases between them. The length of the CDR3 is 14 residues. Germline V lookup: CDR1 MNHEY, CDR2 SVGEGT. CDR3 residues: CASSYTNGERPQHF. Here the CDR3 DNA reads TGTGCCAGCAGTTACACAAACGGGGAACGGCCCCAGCATTTT.

The chain carries TRBV6-5 and TRBJ2-5; D is perhaps TRBD1 (6 bases). This CDR3 has 15 amino acids. Germline values: CDR1 MNHEY, CDR2 SVGAGI. Deletions cut 6 bases from V and 3 bases from J, with 17 bases between. CDR3 nucleotides: TGTGCCAGCAGACCCGACAGGTGGAGAGAAGAGACCCAGTACTTC. It specifies CASRPDRWREETQYF.

V usage is TRBV28 and J usage is TRBJ2-7, with TRBD1 matching over 8 bases. The CDR3 sequence is 16 residues long. Germline CDR1 reads MDHEN; CDR2 reads SYDVKM. The trim removed 8 bases at V and 3 bases at J, leaving 15 bases unmatched. In DNA form, the CDR3 reads TGTGCCAGCCGCGGGTCGTCGGGACAGGAGTACTACGAGCAGTACTTC. Translated: CASRGSSGQEYYEQYF.

This rearrangement joins TRBV5-4 to TRBJ2-6, with TRBD2 as a possible D gene (6 bases). V was cut by 4 bases and J by 0 bases, with 14 bases left in between. Germline CDR1 is SGHNT and CDR2 is YYREEE (reference sequence). The CDR3 is made up of 17 amino acids. The CDR3 sequence: CASSAGLASSGANVLTF. As DNA, the CDR3 is TGTGCCAGCAGCGCGGGACTTGCTAGCTCTGGGGCCAACGTCCTGACTTTC.

The chain links TRBV18 to TRBJ2-3; 9 bases match TRBD2. Germline V gives CDR1 KGHSH, CDR2 LQKENI. The V gene end was trimmed by 1 base and the J gene end by 4 bases; junction bases not matched to a gene: 3. The CDR3 loop spans 15 amino acids. CDR3 DNA sequence: TGTGCCAGCTCACCACGGCGGGGGGGGTCAGATACGCAGTATTTT. Residues: CASSPRRGGSDTQYF.

The gene calls are TRBV19 and TRBJ2-1; 9 bases agree with TRBD2. This CDR3 has 17 amino acids. V was clipped by 1 base and J by 6 bases; unmatched bases: 10. Looked up from germline, CDR1 is LNHDA and CDR2 is SQIVND (reference sequence). This chain's CDR3 is CASSIAEGLARFNEQFF. The CDR3 DNA is TGTGCCAGTAGTATAGCCGAAGGACTAGCGCGTTTCAATGAGCAGTTCTTC.

This CDR3 is CASSSGEFYNEQFF. The CDR3 DNA reads TGCGCCAGCAGCTCGGGGGAATTCTACAATGAGCAGTTCTTC. The rearrangement uses TRBV5-1 and TRBJ2-1; D is perhaps TRBD2 (6 bases). CDR1 and CDR2 from the germline V gene are SGHRS and YFSETQ. This CDR3 region has 14 residues. Trimming left V 3 bases short and J 3 bases short, with 10 bases between.

V usage is TRBV28 and J usage is TRBJ1-1; TRBD1 matches 7 bases. J was trimmed by 4 bases and V by 6 bases; bases with no gene match: 5. In germline, CDR1 is MDHEN, CDR2 SYDVKM. The CDR3 consists of 13 residues. The CDR3 DNA follows: TGTGCCAGCAGACGGGACAGACTCACTGAAGCTTTCTTT. Amino acids: CASRRDRLTEAFF.

This CDR3 reads CASSVERIWEQFF. The CDR3 DNA reads TGCGCCAGCAGCGTAGAGAGGATTTGGGAGCAGTTCTTC. The chain combines TRBV5-1 with TRBJ2-1; D not certain. Trimming took off 4 bases at V and 10 bases at J, with 15 bases between the two ends. CDR1 is SGHRS and CDR2 is YFSETQ in the germline V gene. This CDR3 spans 13 amino acids.

The chain employs TRBV3-1 (or the pseudogene TRBV3-2) and TRBJ1-6; D uncertain. Germline V gene lookup returns CDR1 LGHDT and CDR2 YNNKEL (reference sequence). The CDR3 extends over 15 amino acids. V shed 1 base and J shed 7 bases, with 11 bases lying between them. The DNA of the CDR3 is TGTGCCAGCAGCCAAGCCCCACAGTTAAATTCACCCCTCCACTTT. This translates into CASSQAPQLNSPLHF.